This T cell receptor beta chain was recovered during a study of T-cell reconstitution after alpha-beta-depleted transplantation in children. CDR1 is LNHNV, CDR2 YYDKDF, per germline (reference sequence). Trimming removed 0 bases from V and 7 bases from J, with 4 bases in between. CDR3 size: 12 residues. Unique molecular identifiers tagged the TCRbeta library. Each CDR3 protein is one row after TCRdb ran MiXCR on the PCR reads. The table includes about 980,000 distinct CDR3 sequences, around 30% detected once. V gene TRBV15 combines with J gene TRBJ1-5; the D is unclear. The TCR sequence derives from a boy in the first two years of life who had a stem cell transplant for SCID, so the T cells may come from the graft donor. Sequences were derived from PBMCs, mostly from graft donor cells, sampled 360 days after TCRalphabeta/CD19-depleted stem cell transplant. The chain's CDR3 is CATSRDLQPQHF. The DNA of the CDR3 is TGTGCCACCAGCAGAGATCTCCAGCCCCAGCATTTT. The full variable domain, completed using reference TRBV15 and TRBJ1-5, is DAMVIQNPRYQVTQFGKPVTLSCSQTLNHNVMYWYQQKSSQAPKLLFHYYDKDFNNEADTPDNFQSRRPNTSFCFLDIRSPGLGDTAMYLCATSRDLQPQHFGDGTRLSIL.